Detailed here is one T cell receptor (beta chain). In its sample, this clonotype was seen a few times. Its antigen is not yet known. Per-base qualities were not stored, and no clone one base away is much larger. The data are from a study of T-cell reconstitution after alpha-beta-depleted transplantation in children (dated by TCRdb to 2016 to 2017). For context, the study as a whole: Using TCR repertoire profiling, the study followed T-cell immune reconstitution in a quantitative way in children after TCRalphabeta/CD19-depleted allogeneic hematopoietic cell transplantation.

Taken from the germline V gene, the CDR1 and CDR2 loops are SGHDN and FVKESK. From its cysteine to its phenylalanine, the CDR3 spans 15 amino acids. Only CDR3 DNA is held: 45 bases, read in frame from base 1. Trimming accounts for 1 base at V and 5 bases at J, while the number of junction bases matched to no gene is 4. The intended sense of this specimen's treatment or condition label: allogeneic hematopoietic cell transplantation with graft depleted of TCRalphabeta T cells and CD19 B cells. The children who served as transplant recipients had been given grafts of TCRalphabeta/CD19-depleted allogeneic hematopoietic cells. Library method: PCR. Sequencer: Illumina HiSeq 2500. TCR libraries were prepared with molecular barcoding, using unique molecular identifiers to normalize TCRbeta repertoire quantification. TCRdb handled the public reads itself, with Q25 trimming in fastp and clone calling in MiXCR, and kept productive beta chains. A single entry per CDR3 protein holds the most common genes and DNA from its merged rows. In all, the sample holds over 150,000 distinct CDR3 sequences, and 5.5% to 7% of those were seen once. Just over 5.5% of the sample is held by the ten biggest clonotypes.

The study at large found these results: About two months after transplant, the apparently early recovery of alphabetaT-cell counts reportedly depended on just several hundred clones that had expanded rapidly and came from non-depleted graft cells. In some patients, the high TCRbeta diversity seen at day 60 was put down to recipient T cells and intrathymic progenitors that had survived conditioning. Hyperexpanded clone frequencies declined over subsequent months; after one year, T-cell counts and TCRbeta diversity were mostly attributed to newly produced T cells.

Sequencing used PBMCs, obtained before TCRalphabeta/CD19-depleted stem cell transplant. This receptor was taken from a boy younger than 10 with acute lymphoblastic leukemia, due to receive a stem cell transplant. The sequence links TRBV14 to TRBJ2-1, with TRBD2 identical over 8 junction bases. The CDR3 loop reads CASSQVAGRDNEQFF. The bases read TGTGCCAGCAGCCAAGTAGCGGGGCGAGACAATGAGCAGTTCTTC. Beyond the CDR3, the reference TRBV14 and TRBJ2-1 genes provide the residues; the full variable domain reads: EAGVTQFPSHSVIEKGQTVTLRCDPISGHDNLYWYRRVMGKEIKFLLHFVKESKQDESGMPNNRFLAERTGGTYSTLKVQPAELEDSGVYFCASSQVAGRDNEQFFGPGTRLTVL.